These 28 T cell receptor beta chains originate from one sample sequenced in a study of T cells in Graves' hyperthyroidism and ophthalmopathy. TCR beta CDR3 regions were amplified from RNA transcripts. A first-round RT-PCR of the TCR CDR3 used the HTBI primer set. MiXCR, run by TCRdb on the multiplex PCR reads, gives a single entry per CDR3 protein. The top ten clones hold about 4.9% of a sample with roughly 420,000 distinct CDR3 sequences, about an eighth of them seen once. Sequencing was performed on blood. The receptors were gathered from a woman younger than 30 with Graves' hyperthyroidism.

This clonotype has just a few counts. CDR3 nucleotides: TGTGCCAGCAGCCAATACCCGGACACCGGGGAGCTGTTTTTT. Its translation is CASSQYPDTGELFF. This sequence joins TRBV14 and TRBJ2-2; D not certain. Trimming removed 2 bases from V and 3 bases from J, with 7 bases in between. The CDR3 is 14 amino acids. Germline assignment: CDR1 SGHDN and CDR2 FVKESK.

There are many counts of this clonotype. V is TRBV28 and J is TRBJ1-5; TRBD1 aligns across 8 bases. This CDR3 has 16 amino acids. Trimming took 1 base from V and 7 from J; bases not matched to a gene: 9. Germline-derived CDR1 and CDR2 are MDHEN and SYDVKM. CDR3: CASSLLGTGDGQPQHF. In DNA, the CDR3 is TGTGCCAGCAGTTTATTGGGGACAGGAGATGGCCAGCCCCAGCATTTT. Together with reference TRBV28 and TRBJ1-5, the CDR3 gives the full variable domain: DVKVTQSSRYLVKRTGEKVFLECVQDMDHENMFWYRQDPGLGLRLIYFSYDVKMKEKGDIPEGYSVSREKKERFSLILESASTNQTSMYLCASSLLGTGDGQPQHFGDGTRLSIL.

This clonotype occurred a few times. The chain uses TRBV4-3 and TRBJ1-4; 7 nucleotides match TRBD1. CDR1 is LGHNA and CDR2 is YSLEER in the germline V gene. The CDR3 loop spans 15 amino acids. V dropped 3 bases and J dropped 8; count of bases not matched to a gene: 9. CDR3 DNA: TGCGCCAGCAGCCAGGAGGGGGCGCCGGGGGAAAAACTGTTTTTT. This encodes CASSQEGAPGEKLFF.

The CDR3 DNA sequence: TGTGCCAGCAGTTTATCGAGGGACAGGGCCCCCCGTGGCTACACCTTC. As protein: CASSLSRDRAPRGYTF. V gene TRBV27 combines with J gene TRBJ1-2; 9 bases fit TRBD1. CDR1 and CDR2 (germline): MNHEY, SMNVEV (reference sequence). CDR3 size: 16 residues. The V gene end was trimmed by 0 bases and the J gene end by 7 bases; junction bases not matched to a gene: 9.

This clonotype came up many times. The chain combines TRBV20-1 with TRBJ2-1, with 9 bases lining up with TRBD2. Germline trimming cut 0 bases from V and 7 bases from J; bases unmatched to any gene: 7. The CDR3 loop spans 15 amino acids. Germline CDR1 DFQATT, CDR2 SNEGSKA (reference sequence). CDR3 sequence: CSAREVSGRANEQFF. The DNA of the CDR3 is TGCAGTGCTAGAGAAGTTAGCGGGAGAGCGAATGAGCAGTTCTTC.

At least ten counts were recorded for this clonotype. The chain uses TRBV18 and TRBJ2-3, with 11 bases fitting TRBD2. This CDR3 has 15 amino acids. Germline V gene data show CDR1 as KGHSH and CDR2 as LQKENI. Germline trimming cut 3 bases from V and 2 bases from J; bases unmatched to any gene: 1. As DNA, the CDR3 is TGTGCCAGCTCACCGGGACTAGCGGACACAGATACGCAGTATTTT. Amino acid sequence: CASSPGLADTDTQYF.

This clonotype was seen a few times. This CDR3 reads CASSYGGLRTDTQYF. In DNA, the CDR3 is TGTGCCAGCAGTTACGGGGGGTTACGCACAGATACGCAGTATTTT. This rearrangement joins TRBV6-1 to TRBJ2-3, with 7 bases that match TRBD2. The V gene's germline CDR1 is MNHNS and CDR2 SASEGT. The CDR3 covers 15 residues. The V and J ends lost 5 bases and 1 base, in that order; junction bases with no gene match: 6.

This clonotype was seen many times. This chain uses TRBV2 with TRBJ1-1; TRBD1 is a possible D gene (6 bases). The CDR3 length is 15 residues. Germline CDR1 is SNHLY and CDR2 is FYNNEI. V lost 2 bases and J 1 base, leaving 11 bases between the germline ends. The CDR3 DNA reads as TGTGCCAGCAGTGAATTTCCGGGGGCGAACACTGAAGCTTTCTTT. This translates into CASSEFPGANTEAFF.

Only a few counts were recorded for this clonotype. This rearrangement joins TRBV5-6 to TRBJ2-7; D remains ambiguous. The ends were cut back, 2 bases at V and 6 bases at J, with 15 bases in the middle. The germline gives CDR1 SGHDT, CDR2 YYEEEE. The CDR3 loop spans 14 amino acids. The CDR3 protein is CASSFGRPVREQYF. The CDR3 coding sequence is TGTGCCAGCAGCTTTGGACGTCCGGTTCGCGAGCAGTACTTC.

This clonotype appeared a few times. CDR3 protein: CASSLVAGAYNEQFF. The DNA for the CDR3 is TGTGCCAGCAGCCTAGTAGCGGGAGCCTACAATGAGCAGTTCTTC. The J gene is TRBJ2-1, the V gene TRBV28; 9 bases line up with TRBD2. This CDR3 is 15 amino acids long. The germline gives CDR1 MDHEN, CDR2 SYDVKM. After removal of 6 bases from V and 2 bases from J, the junction contained 5 bases not matched to a gene.

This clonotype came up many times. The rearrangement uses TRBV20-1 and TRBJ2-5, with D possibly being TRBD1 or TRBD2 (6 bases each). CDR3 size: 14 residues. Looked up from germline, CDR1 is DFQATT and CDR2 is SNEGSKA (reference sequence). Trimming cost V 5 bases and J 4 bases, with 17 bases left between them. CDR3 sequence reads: CSARGGGGLETQYF. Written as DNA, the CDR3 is TGCAGTGCTCGCGGCGGAGGGGGGTTAGAGACCCAGTACTTC.

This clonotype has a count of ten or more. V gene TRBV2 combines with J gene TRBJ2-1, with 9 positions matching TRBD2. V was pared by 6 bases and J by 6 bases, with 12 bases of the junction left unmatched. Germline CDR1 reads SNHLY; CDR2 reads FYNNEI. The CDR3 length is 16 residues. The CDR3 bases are TGTGCCAGCAGCCGCGGGAGGGCCGGGGGAGGCAATGAGCAGTTCTTC. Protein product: CASSRGRAGGGNEQFF. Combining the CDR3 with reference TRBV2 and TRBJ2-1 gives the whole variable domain EPEVTQTPSHQVTQMGQEVILRCVPISNHLYFYWYRQILGQKVEFLVSFYNNEISEKSEIFDDQFSVERPDGSNFTLKIRSTKLEDSAMYFCASSRGRAGGGNEQFFGPGTRLTVL.

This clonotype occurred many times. As DNA, the CDR3 is TGTGCTAGTGGTCCACGGGACTTCAGCTCCTACGAGCAGTACTTC. Translated, it gives CASGPRDFSSYEQYF. The chain combines TRBV12-5 with TRBJ2-7; D is perhaps TRBD2 (6 bases). CDR1 LGHNT and CDR2 FRNRAP come from the germline V gene. The CDR3 consists of 15 residues. Between the trimmed V and J ends, which lost 5 bases and 0 bases, there was a span of 14 bases.

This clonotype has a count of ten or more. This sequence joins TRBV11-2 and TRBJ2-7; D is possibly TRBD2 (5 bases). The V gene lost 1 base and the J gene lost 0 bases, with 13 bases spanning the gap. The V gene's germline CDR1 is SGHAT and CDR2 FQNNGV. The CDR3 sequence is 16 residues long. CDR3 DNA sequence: TGTGCCAGCAGCTTAGCCCAGGACTTCCTCTCCTACGAGCAGTACTTC. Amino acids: CASSLAQDFLSYEQYF.

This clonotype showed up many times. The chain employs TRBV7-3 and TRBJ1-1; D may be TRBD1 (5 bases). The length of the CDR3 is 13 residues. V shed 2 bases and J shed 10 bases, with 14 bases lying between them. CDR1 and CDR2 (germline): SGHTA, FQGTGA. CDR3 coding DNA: TGTGCCAGCAGCTTAGCCCCAGGGTTCGGAGCTTTCTTT. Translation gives CASSLAPGFGAFF.

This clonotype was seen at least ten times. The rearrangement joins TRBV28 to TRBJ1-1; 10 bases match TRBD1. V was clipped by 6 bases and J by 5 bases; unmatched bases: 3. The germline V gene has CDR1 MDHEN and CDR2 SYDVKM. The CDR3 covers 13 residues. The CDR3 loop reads CASRWTGGTEAFF. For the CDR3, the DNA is TGTGCCAGCAGGTGGACAGGGGGAACTGAAGCTTTCTTT.

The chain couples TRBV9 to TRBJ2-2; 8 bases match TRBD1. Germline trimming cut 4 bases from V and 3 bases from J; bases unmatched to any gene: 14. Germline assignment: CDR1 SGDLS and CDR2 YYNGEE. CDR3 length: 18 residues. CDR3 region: CASSQDRASPFYTGELFF. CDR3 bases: TGTGCCAGCAGCCAGGACAGGGCCTCTCCCTTCTACACCGGGGAGCTGTTTTTT.

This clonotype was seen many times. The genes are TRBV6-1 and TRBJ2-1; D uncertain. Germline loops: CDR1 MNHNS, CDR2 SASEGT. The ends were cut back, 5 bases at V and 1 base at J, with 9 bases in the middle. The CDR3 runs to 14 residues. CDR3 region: CASSIVGSYNEQFF. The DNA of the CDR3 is TGTGCCAGCAGTATTGTGGGTTCCTACAATGAGCAGTTCTTC.

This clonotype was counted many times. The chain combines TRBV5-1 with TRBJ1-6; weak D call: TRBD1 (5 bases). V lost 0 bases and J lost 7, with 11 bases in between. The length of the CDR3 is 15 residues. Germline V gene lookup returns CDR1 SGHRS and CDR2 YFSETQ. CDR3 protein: CASSLAGRENSPLHF. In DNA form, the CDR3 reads TGCGCCAGCAGCTTGGCCGGCAGGGAAAATTCACCCCTCCACTTT.

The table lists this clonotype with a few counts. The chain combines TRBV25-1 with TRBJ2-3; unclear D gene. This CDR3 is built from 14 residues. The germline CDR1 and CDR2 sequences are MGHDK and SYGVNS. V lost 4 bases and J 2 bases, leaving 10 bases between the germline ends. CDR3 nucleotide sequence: TGTGCCAGCAGTGGGGCGGCAGACACAGATACGCAGTATTTT. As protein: CASSGAADTDTQYF.

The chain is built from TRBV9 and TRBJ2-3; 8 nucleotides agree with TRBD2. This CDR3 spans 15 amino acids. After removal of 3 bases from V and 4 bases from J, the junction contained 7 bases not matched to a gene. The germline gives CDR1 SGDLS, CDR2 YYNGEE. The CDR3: CASSAPGGAADTQYF. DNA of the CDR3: TGTGCCAGCAGCGCACCGGGAGGGGCGGCAGATACGCAGTATTTT.

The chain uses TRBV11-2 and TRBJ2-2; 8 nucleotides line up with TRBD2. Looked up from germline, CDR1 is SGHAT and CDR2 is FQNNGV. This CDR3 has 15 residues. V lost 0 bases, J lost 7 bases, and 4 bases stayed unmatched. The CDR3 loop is CASSLDLAGIGELFF. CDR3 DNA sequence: TGTGCCAGCAGCTTAGATTTAGCGGGAATCGGGGAGCTGTTTTTT.

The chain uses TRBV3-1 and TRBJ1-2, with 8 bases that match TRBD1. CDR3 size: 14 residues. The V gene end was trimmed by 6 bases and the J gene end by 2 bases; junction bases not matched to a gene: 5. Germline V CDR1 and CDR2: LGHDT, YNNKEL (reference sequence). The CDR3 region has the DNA TGTGCCAGCAGACATCGACAGGGGAACTATGGCTACACCTTC. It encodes CASRHRQGNYGYTF.

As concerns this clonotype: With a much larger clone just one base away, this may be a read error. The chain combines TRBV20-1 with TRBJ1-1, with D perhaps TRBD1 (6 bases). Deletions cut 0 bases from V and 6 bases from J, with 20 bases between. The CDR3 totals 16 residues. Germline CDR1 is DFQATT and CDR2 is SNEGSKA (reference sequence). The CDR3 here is CSARDAAGTLGAEAFF. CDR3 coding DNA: TGCAGTGCTAGAGATGCAGCGGGGACACTGGGCGCTGAAGCTTTCTTT.

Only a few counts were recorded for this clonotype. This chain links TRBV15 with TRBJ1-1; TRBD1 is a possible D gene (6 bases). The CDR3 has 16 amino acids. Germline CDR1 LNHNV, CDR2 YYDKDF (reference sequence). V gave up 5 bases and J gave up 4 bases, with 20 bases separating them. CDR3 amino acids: CATSDPGGAGGTEAFF. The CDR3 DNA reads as TGTGCCACCAGCGATCCCGGGGGGGCCGGCGGCACTGAAGCTTTCTTT. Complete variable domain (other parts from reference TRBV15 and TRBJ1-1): DAMVIQNPRYQVTQFGKPVTLSCSQTLNHNVMYWYQQKSSQAPKLLFHYYDKDFNNEADTPDNFQSRRPNTSFCFLDIRSPGLGDTAMYLCATSDPGGAGGTEAFFGQGTRLTVV.

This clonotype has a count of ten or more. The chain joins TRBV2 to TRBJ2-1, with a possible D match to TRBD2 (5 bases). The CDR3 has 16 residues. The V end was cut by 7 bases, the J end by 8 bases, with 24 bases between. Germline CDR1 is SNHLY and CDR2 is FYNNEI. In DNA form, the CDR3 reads TGTGCCAGCATTCCCCTCTCCGGGATTTTTAGCGATGAGCAGTTCTTC. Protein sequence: CASIPLSGIFSDEQFF.

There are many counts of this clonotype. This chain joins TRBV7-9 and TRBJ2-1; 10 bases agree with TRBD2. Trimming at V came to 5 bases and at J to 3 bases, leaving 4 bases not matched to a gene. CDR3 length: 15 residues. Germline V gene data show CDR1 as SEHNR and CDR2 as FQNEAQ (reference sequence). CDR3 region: CASSSGRALYNEQFF. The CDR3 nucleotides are TGTGCCAGCAGCAGCGGGAGGGCCCTCTACAATGAGCAGTTCTTC.

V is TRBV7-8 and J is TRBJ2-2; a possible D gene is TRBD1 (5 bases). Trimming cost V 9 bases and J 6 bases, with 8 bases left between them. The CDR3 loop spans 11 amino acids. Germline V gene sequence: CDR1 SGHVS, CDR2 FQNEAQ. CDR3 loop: CASSRAGELFF. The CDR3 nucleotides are TGTGCCAGTTCCAGGGCCGGGGAGCTGTTTTTT.